The clone carrying this T cell receptor (beta chain) was seen a handful of times. This entry belongs to a study of blood T cell repertoires in COVID-19. TCRdb's copy holds only in-frame clones and misses some; the assay was immunoSEQ multiplex PCR. This table has nearly 85,000 clones, over 70% appearing once. Germline V gene data show CDR1 as SGHVS and CDR2 as FQNEAQ. The V end was cut by 5 bases, the J end by 7 bases, with 11 bases between. This CDR3 region has 13 residues. The TCR sequence derives from a woman aged 55-69 years with acute or convalescent COVID-19. The sample taken for sequencing was peripheral blood. The chain is built from TRBV7-8 and TRBJ2-2; D unresolved. The CDR3 sequence is CASSAIDGGELFF. CDR3 nucleotides: TGTGCCAGCAGCGCGATAGATGGCGGGGAGCTGTTTTTT.